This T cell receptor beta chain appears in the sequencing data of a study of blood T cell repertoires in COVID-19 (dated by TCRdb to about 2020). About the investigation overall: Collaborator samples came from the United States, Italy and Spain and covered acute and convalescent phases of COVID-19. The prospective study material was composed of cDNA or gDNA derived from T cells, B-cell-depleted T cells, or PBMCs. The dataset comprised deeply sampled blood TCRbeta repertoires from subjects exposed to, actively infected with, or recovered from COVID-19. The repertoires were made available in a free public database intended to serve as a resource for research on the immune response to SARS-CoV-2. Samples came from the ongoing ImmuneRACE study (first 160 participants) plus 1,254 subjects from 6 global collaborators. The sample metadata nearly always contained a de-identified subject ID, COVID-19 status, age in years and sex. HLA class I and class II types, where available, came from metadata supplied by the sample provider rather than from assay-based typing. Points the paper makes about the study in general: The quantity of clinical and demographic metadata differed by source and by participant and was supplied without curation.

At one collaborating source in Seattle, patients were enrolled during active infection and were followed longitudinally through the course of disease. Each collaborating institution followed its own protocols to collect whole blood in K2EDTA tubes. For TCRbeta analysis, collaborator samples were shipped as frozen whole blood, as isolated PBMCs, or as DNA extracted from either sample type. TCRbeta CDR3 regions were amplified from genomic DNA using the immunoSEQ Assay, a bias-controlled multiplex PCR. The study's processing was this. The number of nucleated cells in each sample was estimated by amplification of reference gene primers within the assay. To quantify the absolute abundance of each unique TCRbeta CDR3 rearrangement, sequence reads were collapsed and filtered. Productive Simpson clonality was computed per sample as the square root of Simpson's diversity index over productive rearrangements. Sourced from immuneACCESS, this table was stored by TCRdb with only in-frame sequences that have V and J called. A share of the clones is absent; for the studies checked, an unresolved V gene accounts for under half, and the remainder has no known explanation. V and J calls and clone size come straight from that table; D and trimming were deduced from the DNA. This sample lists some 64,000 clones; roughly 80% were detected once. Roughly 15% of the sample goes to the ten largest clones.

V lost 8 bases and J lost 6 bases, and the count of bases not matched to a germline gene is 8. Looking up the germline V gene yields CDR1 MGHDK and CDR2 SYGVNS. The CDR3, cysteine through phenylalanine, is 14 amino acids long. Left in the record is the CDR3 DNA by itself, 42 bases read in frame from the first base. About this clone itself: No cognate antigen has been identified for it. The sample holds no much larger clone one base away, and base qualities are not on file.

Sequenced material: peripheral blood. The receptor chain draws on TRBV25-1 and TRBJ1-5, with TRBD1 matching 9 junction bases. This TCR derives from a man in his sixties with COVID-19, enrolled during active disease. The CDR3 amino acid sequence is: CASAGQGQGQPQHF. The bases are TGTGCCAGCGCGGGACAGGGACAGGGTCAGCCCCAGCATTTT. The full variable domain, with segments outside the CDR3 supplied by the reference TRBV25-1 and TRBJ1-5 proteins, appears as EADIYQTPRYLVIGTGKKITLECSQTMGHDKMYWYQQDPGMELHLIHYSYGVNSTEKGDLSSESTVSRIRTEHFPLTLESARPSHTSQYLCASAGQGQGQPQHFGDGTRLSIL.